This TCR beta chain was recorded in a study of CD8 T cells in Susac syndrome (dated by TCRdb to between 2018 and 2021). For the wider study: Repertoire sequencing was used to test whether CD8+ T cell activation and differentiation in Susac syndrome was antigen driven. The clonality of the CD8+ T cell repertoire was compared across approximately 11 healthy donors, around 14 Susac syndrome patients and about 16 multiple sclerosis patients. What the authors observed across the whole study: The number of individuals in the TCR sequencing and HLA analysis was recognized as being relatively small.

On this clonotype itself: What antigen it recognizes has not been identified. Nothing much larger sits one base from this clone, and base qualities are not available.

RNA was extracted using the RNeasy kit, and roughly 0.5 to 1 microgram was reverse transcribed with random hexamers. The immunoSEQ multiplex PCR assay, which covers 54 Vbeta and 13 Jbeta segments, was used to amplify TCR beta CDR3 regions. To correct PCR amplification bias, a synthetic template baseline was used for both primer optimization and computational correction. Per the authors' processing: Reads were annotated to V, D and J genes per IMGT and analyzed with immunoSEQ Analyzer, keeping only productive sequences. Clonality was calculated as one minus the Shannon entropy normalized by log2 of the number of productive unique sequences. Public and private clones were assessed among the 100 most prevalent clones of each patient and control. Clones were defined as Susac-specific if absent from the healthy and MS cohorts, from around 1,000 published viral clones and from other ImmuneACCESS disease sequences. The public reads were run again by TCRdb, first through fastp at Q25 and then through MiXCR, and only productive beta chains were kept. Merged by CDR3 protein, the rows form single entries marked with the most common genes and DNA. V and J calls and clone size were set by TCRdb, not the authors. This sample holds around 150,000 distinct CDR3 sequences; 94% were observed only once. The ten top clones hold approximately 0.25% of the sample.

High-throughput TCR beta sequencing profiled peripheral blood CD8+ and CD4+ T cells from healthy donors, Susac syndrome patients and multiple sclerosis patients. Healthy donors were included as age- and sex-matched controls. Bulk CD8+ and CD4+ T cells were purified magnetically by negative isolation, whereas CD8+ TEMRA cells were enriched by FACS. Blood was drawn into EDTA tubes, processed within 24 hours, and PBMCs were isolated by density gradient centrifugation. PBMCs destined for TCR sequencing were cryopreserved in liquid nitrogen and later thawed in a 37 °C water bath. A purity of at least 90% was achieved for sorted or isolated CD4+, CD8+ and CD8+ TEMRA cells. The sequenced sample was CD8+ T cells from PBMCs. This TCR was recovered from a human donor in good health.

The CDR3 protein: CASSATGTSGSEQFF. In nucleotide form, the sequence is TGTGCCAGCAGCGCCACCGGGACTAGCGGGAGTGAGCAGTTCTTC. The receptor chain draws on TRBV9 and TRBJ2-1, with 14 bases matching TRBD2. The CDR3, from cysteine to phenylalanine, totals 15 residues. Only the CDR3 DNA stays, 45 bases, in frame from base 1. Trimming accounts for 3 bases at V and 9 bases at J, while the number of junction bases matched to no gene is 5. CDR1 is given as SGDLS and CDR2 as YYNGEE, both from the germline V gene.